This T cell receptor beta chain was observed in a study of T-cell reconstitution after alpha-beta-depleted transplantation in children (dated by TCRdb to the mid-2010s). About the full investigation: Using TCR repertoire profiling, the study quantitatively followed how T-cell immune reconstitution unfolded in children after TCRalphabeta/CD19-depleted allogeneic hematopoietic cell transplantation. General findings and caveats noted by the study authors: Over the following months the frequencies of hyperexpanded clones went down, and after one year T-cell counts and TCRbeta diversity were mostly credited to newly produced T cells. The high TCRbeta diversity at day 60 in some patients was ascribed to recipient T cells and intrathymic progenitors that had survived conditioning. Apparently early alphabetaT-cell count recovery about two months after transplant reportedly relied on only several hundred rapidly expanded clones derived from non-depleted graft cells.

Libraries were made using PCR. For sequencing, an Illumina HiSeq 2500 was employed. Molecular barcoding was employed in the preparation of TCR libraries, with unique molecular identifiers being used to normalize TCRbeta repertoire quantification. Using fastp trimming at Q25 and MiXCR clonotype assembly, TCRdb reanalyzed the public sequencing data and kept in-frame beta chains. Every distinct CDR3 protein forms one entry, paired with its most common genes and DNA. This sample comprises more than 500,000 distinct CDR3 sequences, approximately 10% of them detected only once. The ten largest clones add up to 14% of the sample. The CDR3 has 15 amino acids, counting the end cysteine and phenylalanine. Left in the record is the CDR3 DNA by itself, 45 bases read in frame from the first base. CDR1 SGHTA and CDR2 FQGNSA are derived from the germline V gene. The germline V end is reduced by 6 bases and the J end by 0 bases; junction bases left unmatched: 4.

The treatment or condition label corresponds to: allogeneic hematopoietic cell transplantation with graft depleted of TCRalphabeta T cells and CD19 B cells. TCRalphabeta/CD19-depleted allogeneic hematopoietic cell grafts were given to the transplant recipients, all of whom were children. This clonotype was counted only a few times. What antigen it recognizes has not been identified. Qualities for individual bases were not recorded, and no much larger clone is one base off. The chain employs TRBV7-2 and TRBJ2-3; TRBD1 agrees with 9 junctional bases. Specimen: PBMCs, mostly from graft donor cells, collected 180 days after TCRalphabeta/CD19-depleted stem cell transplant. The origin of this receptor is a female patient aged 2-9 years who had a stem cell transplant for aplastic anemia, so the T cells may come from the graft donor. The bases are TGTGCCAGCAGAAAGGACAGGGGTAGCACAGATACGCAGTATTTT. It encodes CASRKDRGSTDTQYF. Joined to the reference TRBV7-2 and TRBJ2-3 proteins, this CDR3 gives the full variable domain: GAGVSQSPSNKVTEKGKDVELRCDPISGHTALYWYRQSLGQGLEFLIYFQGNSAPDKSGLPSDRFSAERTGGSVSTLTIQRTQQEDSAVYLCASRKDRGSTDTQYFGPGTRLTVL.